This T cell receptor (beta chain) was sequenced during a study of blood T cell repertoires in COVID-19. Study-level information: COVID-19 samples, acute and convalescent, were from the United States, Italy and Spain.

Per the original methods: Quantification of nucleated cells was approximated via reference gene primer amplification. Clones were read by immunoSEQ multiplex PCR, and TCRdb kept only the in-frame ones, dropping some. The DNA was the basis for D and trimming; V, J and clone size are from that table. The sample contains a few hundred thousand clones, about 93% of which appear only once. Sequencing was carried out using peripheral blood. The source of this sequence is a woman younger than 45 with COVID-19, enrolled during active disease.

The CDR3 reads CASSFGQKAFF. DNA of the CDR3: TGTGCCAGCAGTTTCGGACAAAAAGCTTTCTTT. The chain couples TRBV12-3 or TRBV12-4 to TRBJ1-1, with D maybe TRBD1 (5 bases). Between the trimmed V and J ends, which lost 3 bases and 9 bases, there was a span of 8 bases. The CDR3 has 11 residues.